Below are 24 T cell receptor beta chains sequenced from a single sample in a study of T cell clonality in common variable immunodeficiency. Sequencing was performed with immunoSEQ multiplex PCR; in TCRdb, only in-frame clones are kept and a portion is missing. The profile covers 40,000 to 50,000 clones, none occurring a single time. The sequenced sample consisted of peripheral blood mononuclear cells. The receptors were sampled from a person aged 18 to 75 in good health.

This clone was counted at least ten times. The read ends 3 residues before the CDR3 terminus; that terminus is restored from the germline J gene. The chain links TRBV5-5 to TRBJ1-1; D gene uncertain. Trimming removed 4 bases at V and 3 bases at J, with 13 bases between. Germline lookup yields CDR1 SGHKS and CDR2 YYEKEE (reference sequence). This CDR3 has 14 residues. CDR3 DNA, as far as it was read: TGTGCCAGCAGCCCAGGCTTTGGATACACTGAA. Its protein product is CASSPGFGYTE. The CDR3, in full, reads CASSPGFGYTEAFF.

Many counts were recorded for this clone. The CDR3 end lies 3 residues beyond the end of the read and is filled in from the germline J gene. This rearrangement joins TRBV6-2 or TRBV6-3 to TRBJ1-6; maybe TRBD1 (5 bases). The germline V gene has CDR1 MNHEY and CDR2 SVGEGT. V gave up 8 bases and J gave up 7 bases, with 18 bases separating them. The CDR3 has 15 amino acids. CDR3 DNA (partial): TGTGCCAGCCCTAGGGGTGGAGGGGTAAATTCACCC. Its protein product is CASPRGGGVNSP. The whole CDR3 sequence is CASPRGGGVNSPLHF.

This clone was picked up many times. The DNA ends 3 residues before the CDR3 does, and the rest of the CDR3 is filled in from the germline J gene. V and J are TRBV2 and TRBJ2-3; D is possibly TRBD1 (6 bases). V was cut by 5 bases and J by 2 bases, with 11 bases left in between. The CDR3 totals 14 residues. Per the germline V gene, CDR1 is SNHLY and CDR2 is FYNNEI. The CDR3 reads CASSPGQHTDTQYF. CDR3 DNA (partial): TGTGCCAGCAGTCCGGGACAACACACAGATACG.

This clone was detected ten times or more. The missing CDR3 end, 3 residues past where the read stops, is filled in from the germline J gene. The sample carries other DNA sequences with the same CDR3. The V gene is TRBV5-1, the J gene TRBJ2-5, with D possibly matching TRBD2 (6 bases). Germline V gene lookup returns CDR1 SGHRS and CDR2 YFSETQ. There are 14 residues in the CDR3. The ends were cut back, 4 bases at V and 5 bases at J, with 15 bases in the middle. CDR3: CASSLGTPGETQYF. CDR3 DNA (partial): TGCGCCAGCAGCCTAGGGACTCCAGGGGAGACC.

The sample holds many counts of this clone. The CDR3 end falls 3 residues outside the read, so it is completed with the germline J gene. The chain uses TRBV20-1 and TRBJ1-2, with D uncertain. Trimming left V 3 bases short and J 1 base short, with 6 bases between. The CDR3 sequence is 12 residues long. Germline V gene sequence: CDR1 DFQATT, CDR2 SNEGSKA (reference sequence). The chain's CDR3 is CSASTVNYGYTF. The CDR3 DNA, read in part, is TGCAGTGCTAGCACAGTTAACTATGGC.

In its sample, this clone was seen many times. The read terminates 3 residues before the CDR3 end, so the remaining end is supplied by the germline J gene. This rearrangement joins TRBV5-6 to TRBJ2-3; D uncertain. The ends were cut back, 4 bases at V and 6 bases at J, with 9 bases in the middle. The CDR3 is made up of 12 amino acids. Germline V lookup: CDR1 SGHDT, CDR2 YYEEEE. CDR3 DNA, as far as it was read: TGTGCCAGCAGCGGGCTATCCGATACG. Translating gives CASSGLSDT. The whole CDR3 sequence is CASSGLSDTQYF.

This clone was observed at least ten times. The DNA ends 3 residues before the CDR3 does, and the rest of the CDR3 is filled in from the germline J gene. V gene TRBV30 combines with J gene TRBJ2-4; D possibly corresponds to TRBD1 (6 bases). The CDR3 length is 16 residues. Trimming cost V 0 bases and J 6 bases, with 18 bases left between them. Per germline, CDR1 GTSNPN and CDR2 SVGIG (reference sequence). Here the CDR3 reads CAWSVSPRGVGNIQYF. The part of the CDR3 DNA that was read is TGTGCCTGGAGTGTATCCCCCAGGGGCGTAGGAAACATT.

This clone was found many times. The sequenced CDR3 bases are TGTGCCTGGAGTGGCGACCCACGGGGAGCCTACGAG. Its protein is CAWSGDPRGAYE. The full-length CDR3 reads as CAWSGDPRGAYEQYF. The chain has TRBV30 and TRBJ2-7, with TRBD2 as a possible D gene (5 bases). Read coverage stops 3 residues before the CDR3 terminus; the germline J gene supplies the remainder. This CDR3 is 15 amino acids long. V dropped 1 base and J dropped 2 bases, with 15 bases sitting between them. Looked up from germline, CDR1 is GTSNPN and CDR2 is SVGIG (reference sequence).

This clone was counted ten times or more. The read finishes 3 residues shy of the CDR3 end, and the germline J gene is used to complete it. The J gene is TRBJ1-1, the V gene TRBV19, with TRBD1 matching over 9 bases. Germline V gene data show CDR1 as LNHDA and CDR2 as SQIVND (reference sequence). The trim removed 5 bases at V and 4 bases at J, leaving 5 bases unmatched. This CDR3 has 14 residues. CDR3 DNA, as far as it was read: TGTGCCAGTAGTCCACAGGGGGCAACCACTGAA. Its translation is CASSPQGATTE. The entire CDR3 protein is CASSPQGATTEAFF.

This clone was seen many times. The CDR3 end lies 3 residues beyond the end of the read and is filled in from the germline J gene. The chain recombines TRBV2 with TRBJ1-4, with TRBD1 identical over 7 bases. Germline V lookup: CDR1 SNHLY, CDR2 FYNNEI. The ends lost 5 bases at V and 5 bases at J; junction bases unmatched: 2. This CDR3 has 13 residues. CDR3 DNA (partial): TGTGCCAGCAGTCGGGACAGAAATGAAAAA. This sequence encodes CASSRDRNEK. The whole CDR3 sequence is CASSRDRNEKLFF.

This clone was observed at least ten times. The sequenced fragment ends 3 residues before the CDR3 boundary, so the rest is inferred from the germline J gene. This chain connects TRBV10-1 to TRBJ2-5; 7 nucleotides align to TRBD1. The CDR3 extends over 15 amino acids. Germline trimming cut 2 bases from V and 5 bases from J; bases unmatched to any gene: 8. Looked up from germline, CDR1 is WNHNN and CDR2 is SYGVQD (reference sequence). The sequenced part of the CDR3 DNA is TGCGCCAGCAGTGAGAGGTACGGACAGGCGGAGACC. Protein sequence: CASSERYGQAET. The entire CDR3 is CASSERYGQAETQYF.

About this clone: The read halts 3 residues ahead of the CDR3 end, with the missing end drawn from the germline J gene. The rearrangement uses TRBV19 and TRBJ2-4; 7 positions agree with TRBD1. CDR1 is LNHDA, CDR2 SQIVND, per germline (reference sequence). The CDR3 is 14 amino acids. The CDR3 reads CASSKRQGDYGQYF. The covered CDR3 bases are TGTGCCAGTAGTAAAAGACAGGGAGACTATGGT.

This clone was observed many times. CDR3 DNA (partial): TGTGCCAGCAGTCGCCCTGACAGGGGTAATGAAAAA. Translation gives CASSRPDRGNEK. The full CDR3 is CASSRPDRGNEKLFF. V and J are TRBV28 and TRBJ1-4; 8 bases map to TRBD1. Coverage ceases 3 residues before the CDR3 finishes, and the germline J gene fills in the end. After removal of 5 bases from V and 4 bases from J, the junction contained 6 bases not matched to a gene. The germline V gene encodes CDR1 MDHEN and CDR2 SYDVKM. The CDR3 totals 15 residues.

As to this clone: The junction and the germline gene differ at one end; a read error may be behind it. The DNA ends 3 residues before the CDR3 does, and the rest of the CDR3 is filled in from the germline J gene. The chain uses TRBV19 and TRBJ1-5; D unclear. Germline-derived CDR1 and CDR2 are LNHDA and SQIVND (reference sequence). CDR3 length: 13 amino acids. The CDR3 loop is CANSIPGYQPQHF. The CDR3 DNA, read in part, is TGTGCCAATAGTATTCCAGGATATCAGCCC. Supplemented by reference TRBV19 and TRBJ1-5, the full variable domain reads DGGITQSPKYLFRKEGQNVTLSCEQNLNHDAMYWYRQDPGQGLRLIYYSQIVNDFQKGDIAEGYSVSREKKESFPLTVTSAQKNPTAFYLCANSIPGYQPQHFGDGTRLSIL.

In this sample, this clone turned up many times. The sequenced fragment ends 3 residues before the CDR3 boundary, so the rest is inferred from the germline J gene. This chain uses TRBV12-3 or TRBV12-4 with TRBJ2-5; 7 bases match TRBD2. The ends lost 7 bases at V and 5 bases at J; junction bases unmatched: 7. The CDR3 extends over 13 amino acids. Incomplete CDR3 DNA: TGTGCCAGCAACGGGAGGCGGGAGGAGACC. This codes for CASNGRREET. In full, the CDR3 reads CASNGRREETQYF.

This clone was seen a few times. Sequencing ends 3 residues short of the CDR3 end; the germline J gene provides the rest. The chain couples TRBV6-1 to TRBJ1-2, with a tentative D call TRBD1 (5 bases). The CDR3 extends over 15 amino acids. CDR1 is MNHNS and CDR2 is SASEGT in the germline V gene. The CDR3 DNA, read in part, is TGTGCCAGCAGTGAATTAGCGGGGGTCTACAATGAC. Residues: CASSELAGVYND. The full CDR3 is CASSELAGVYNDYTF.

This clone has at least ten counts. The read comes to an end 3 residues before the CDR3 does, leaving the germline J gene to fill in the end. The V call is TRBV19, the J call TRBJ2-2; 9 bases agree with TRBD1. The length of the CDR3 is 16 residues. J lost 5 bases, V lost 3 bases, and 7 bases had no gene match. Per the germline V gene, CDR1 is LNHDA and CDR2 is SQIVND (reference sequence). CDR3: CASSILTGGWTGELFF. The DNA read from the CDR3 is TGTGCCAGTAGTATTTTGACAGGGGGATGGACCGGGGAG.

Ten or more counts support this clone. The read ends 3 residues early relative to the CDR3; the germline J gene fills the gap. The chain has TRBV10-3 and TRBJ2-1; no definite D call. Deletions cut 0 bases from V and 5 bases from J, with 5 bases between. CDR3 size: 13 residues. The germline gives CDR1 ENHRY, CDR2 SYGVKD. The CDR3 bases that were read are TGTGCCATCAGTGAGTCGAACAACAATGAG. This translates into CAISESNNNE. The entire CDR3 reads CAISESNNNEQFF.

A word on this clone: A read error may explain this, as a much larger clone is one base away. The chain's CDR3 is CANIGQSNQPQYF. CDR3 bases read: TGTGCCAACATAGGACAGAGCAATCAGCCG. This chain connects TRBV6-2 or TRBV6-3 to TRBJ2-3; TRBD1 is a possible D gene (6 bases). The observed sequence ends 3 residues before the CDR3 terminus, with the missing tail filled in from the germline J gene. CDR1 and CDR2 (germline): MNHEY, SVGEGT. The CDR3 is 13 residues long.

This clone was seen many times. With the read ending 3 residues before the CDR3 end, the germline J gene is used to fill in that end. The V gene is TRBV7-2, the J gene TRBJ2-5; D might be TRBD2 (5 bases). V was shortened by 2 bases and J by 4 bases, with 14 bases between the two germline ends. CDR1 is SGHTA, CDR2 FQGNSA, per germline. The CDR3 sequence is 15 residues long. The DNA read from the CDR3 is TGTGCCAGCAGCTTAAGTCCCCAACGGGGAGAGACC. Translated, it gives CASSLSPQRGET. The CDR3 in its entirety is CASSLSPQRGETQYF.

This clone was detected many times. The read comes to an end 3 residues before the CDR3 does, leaving the germline J gene to fill in the end. The V gene is TRBV7-9, the J gene TRBJ2-7; TRBD1 agrees at 7 bases. Germline CDR1 and CDR2: SEHNR and FQNEAQ (reference sequence). The CDR3 runs 14 residues. Trimming at V came to 4 bases and at J to 5 bases, leaving 8 bases not matched to a gene. The covered CDR3 bases are TGTGCCAGCAGCTCCCACCGGGACAGCGACGAG. Its translation: CASSSHRDSDE. The CDR3 as a whole reads CASSSHRDSDEQYF.

The sample holds many counts of this clone. One end of the junction varies from germline; a read error may be responsible. The DNA read from the CDR3 is TGCGCCAGCAGCCAGGACAGGAGCTCCTACGAG. Amino acid sequence: CASSQDRSSYE. The complete CDR3 protein is CASSQDRSSYEQYF. V and J are TRBV4-2 and TRBJ2-7, with TRBD1 matching 7 bases. Read sequence stops 3 residues before the CDR3 end, and the germline J gene provides the missing end. CDR3 length equals 14 residues. Germline lookup yields CDR1 LGHNA and CDR2 YNFKEQ.

This clone was recorded at least ten times. The CDR3 end falls 3 residues outside the read, so it is completed with the germline J gene. The V call is TRBV10-3, the J call TRBJ2-5; 8 bases are shared with TRBD1. Germline loops: CDR1 ENHRY, CDR2 SYGVKD. CDR3 length: 13 residues. After removal of 10 bases from V and 5 bases from J, the junction contained 9 bases not matched to a gene. CDR3 DNA, as far as it was read: TGTGCCACCGGGACAGGCGAGGAGGAGACC. Protein product: CATGTGEEET. In full, the CDR3 is CATGTGEEETQYF.

This clone was recorded a few times. The CDR3 end lies 3 residues beyond the end of the read and is filled in from the germline J gene. The V call is TRBV20-1, the J call TRBJ2-3; 9 nucleotides match TRBD1. The CDR3 loop spans 15 amino acids. Germline V gene data show CDR1 as DFQATT and CDR2 as SNEGSKA (reference sequence). Trimming removed 6 bases from V and 4 bases from J; junction bases left unmatched: 11. CDR3 protein: CSAEQGAPSPDTQYF. The DNA read from the CDR3 is TGCAGTGCGGAACAGGGGGCGCCGAGTCCAGATACG.